A selection of T cell receptor beta chains follows, all from one sample in a study of T cell responses to AZD1222 COVID-19 vaccine. TCRdb keeps only in-frame clones here, not all; method: immunoSEQ multiplex PCR. The data hold about 120,000 clones, with roughly nine tenths observed a single time. Specimen: peripheral blood, collected on day 0 of AZD1222 vaccination. The receptors stem from an adult in good health. CDR3s include the opening cysteine and the closing phenylalanine or tryptophan. Fields, in order: CDR3 protein, CDR3 DNA, D gene, CDR3 length, J gene, V gene, clone size. A D gene is named only where the DNA matches it firmly. Rows give clone size only sometimes, using once, few, many, or a class for an expanded clone.

cdr3_aa: CASRTDSNYGYTF
cdr3_nt: TGTGCCAGCAGGACAGATTCTAACTATGGCTACACCTTC
d_call: .
cdr3_length: 13
j_call: TRBJ1-2
v_call: TRBV6-5
clone_size: .

cdr3_aa: CASSLWLSGANVLTF
cdr3_nt: TGTGCCAGCAGCCTCTGGCTTTCTGGGGCCAACGTCCTGACTTTC
d_call: .
cdr3_length: 15
j_call: TRBJ2-6
v_call: TRBV7-9
clone_size: .

cdr3_aa: CAWSGSIFATNEKLFF
cdr3_nt: TGTGCCTGGAGTGGGAGCATTTTTGCAACTAATGAAAAACTGTTTTTT
d_call: .
cdr3_length: 16
j_call: TRBJ1-4
v_call: TRBV30
clone_size: .

cdr3_aa: CASSSGQSTDTQYF
cdr3_nt: TGCGCCAGCAGCTCCGGACAGAGCACAGATACGCAGTATTTT
d_call: .
cdr3_length: 14
j_call: TRBJ2-3
v_call: TRBV5-1
clone_size: once

cdr3_aa: CASSGDGFDSGNTIYF
cdr3_nt: TGTGCCAGCAGCGGAGACGGCTTCGACTCTGGAAACACCATATATTTT
d_call: .
cdr3_length: 16
j_call: TRBJ1-3
v_call: TRBV9
clone_size: once

cdr3_aa: CASNGGAAGYEQYF
cdr3_nt: TGTGCCAGCAATGGGGGGGCTGCCGGATACGAGCAGTACTTC
d_call: .
cdr3_length: 14
j_call: TRBJ2-7
v_call: TRBV2
clone_size: .

cdr3_aa: CASSPRTGSGANVLTF
cdr3_nt: TGCGCCAGCAGCCCAAGGACGGGCTCTGGGGCCAACGTCCTGACTTTC
d_call: .
cdr3_length: 16
j_call: TRBJ2-6
v_call: TRBV5-1
clone_size: .

cdr3_aa: CASSPVDREDTEAFF
cdr3_nt: TGTGCCAGCAGCCCGGTGGACAGGGAAGACACTGAAGCTTTCTTT
d_call: TRBD1
cdr3_length: 15
j_call: TRBJ1-1
v_call: TRBV7-8
clone_size: .

cdr3_aa: CASRRDRGDGYTF
cdr3_nt: TGTGCCAGCAGGCGGGACAGGGGGGATGGCTACACCTTC
d_call: TRBD1
cdr3_length: 13
j_call: TRBJ1-2
v_call: TRBV2
clone_size: .

cdr3_aa: CAWSSRETQYF
cdr3_nt: TGTGCCTGGAGTTCTCGTGAGACCCAGTACTTC
d_call: .
cdr3_length: 11
j_call: TRBJ2-5
v_call: TRBV30
clone_size: .

cdr3_aa: CAIGRTPGVNTGELFF
cdr3_nt: TGTGCCATCGGGCGGACTCCCGGCGTGAACACCGGGGAGCTGTTTTTT
d_call: .
cdr3_length: 16
j_call: TRBJ2-2
v_call: TRBV10-3
clone_size: few

cdr3_aa: CASSQSRGSGANVLTF
cdr3_nt: TGTGCCAGCAGCCAATCGAGGGGATCTGGGGCCAACGTCCTGACTTTC
d_call: .
cdr3_length: 16
j_call: TRBJ2-6
v_call: TRBV16
clone_size: once

cdr3_aa: CASSVKTQGQNEKLFF
cdr3_nt: TGTGCCAGCAGCGTTAAGACCCAGGGTCAAAATGAAAAACTGTTTTTT
d_call: .
cdr3_length: 16
j_call: TRBJ1-4
v_call: TRBV5-4
clone_size: .

cdr3_aa: CASSIELAGGYEQFF
cdr3_nt: TGTGCCAGTAGTATAGAGCTAGCGGGAGGATATGAGCAGTTCTTC
d_call: TRBD2
cdr3_length: 15
j_call: TRBJ2-1
v_call: TRBV19
clone_size: .

cdr3_aa: CASGLGLGLAGKETQYF
cdr3_nt: TGTGCTAGTGGTTTGGGACTGGGACTAGCGGGGAAAGAGACCCAGTACTTC
d_call: TRBD2
cdr3_length: 17
j_call: TRBJ2-5
v_call: TRBV12-5
clone_size: .

cdr3_aa: CASSYSTGELFF
cdr3_nt: TGTGCCAGCAGCTACAGTACCGGGGAGCTGTTTTTT
d_call: .
cdr3_length: 12
j_call: TRBJ2-2
v_call: TRBV7-2
clone_size: .

cdr3_aa: CASSPGANRASDTQYF
cdr3_nt: TGTGCCAGCAGTCCAGGAGCGAACAGGGCCTCAGATACGCAGTATTTT
d_call: .
cdr3_length: 16
j_call: TRBJ2-3
v_call: TRBV11-2
clone_size: .

cdr3_aa: CSVEERDDYGYTF
cdr3_nt: TGCAGCGTTGAAGAGCGAGATGACTATGGCTACACCTTC
d_call: .
cdr3_length: 13
j_call: TRBJ1-2
v_call: TRBV29-1
clone_size: .

cdr3_aa: CASSAPRGEGYTF
cdr3_nt: TGTGCCAGCAGCGCTCCCAGGGGAGAAGGCTACACCTTC
d_call: .
cdr3_length: 13
j_call: TRBJ1-2
v_call: TRBV9
clone_size: once

cdr3_aa: CASSQVLGSTEAFF
cdr3_nt: TGCGCCAGCAGCCAAGTGCTGGGGTCCACTGAAGCTTTCTTT
d_call: .
cdr3_length: 14
j_call: TRBJ1-1
v_call: TRBV4-1
clone_size: .

cdr3_aa: CASSPPQGIGYGYTF
cdr3_nt: TGTGCCAGCTCACCCCCGCAGGGGATCGGCTATGGCTACACCTTC
d_call: .
cdr3_length: 15
j_call: TRBJ1-2
v_call: TRBV18
clone_size: .

cdr3_aa: CASSLDGFLNTEAFF
cdr3_nt: TGTGCCAGCAGCTTAGATGGGTTTCTGAACACTGAAGCTTTCTTT
d_call: .
cdr3_length: 15
j_call: TRBJ1-1
v_call: TRBV11-2
clone_size: once

cdr3_aa: CASSLGTAGELFF
cdr3_nt: TGTGCCAGCAGTTTAGGGACGGCCGGGGAGCTGTTTTTT
d_call: .
cdr3_length: 13
j_call: TRBJ2-2
v_call: TRBV12-3/TRBV12-4
clone_size: few

cdr3_aa: CASSQDLLAGEGNEQFF
cdr3_nt: TGCGCCAGCAGCCAAGATCTTCTAGCGGGAGAGGGCAATGAGCAGTTCTTC
d_call: TRBD2
cdr3_length: 17
j_call: TRBJ2-1
v_call: TRBV4-3
clone_size: once

cdr3_aa: CASSLFLWEKAFF
cdr3_nt: TGTGCCAGCAGCTTATTTCTTTGGGAAAAAGCTTTCTTT
d_call: .
cdr3_length: 13
j_call: TRBJ1-1
v_call: TRBV11-2
clone_size: .

cdr3_aa: CASRPGTSGAQETQYF
cdr3_nt: TGTGCCAGCAGGCCCGGGACTAGCGGGGCCCAAGAGACCCAGTACTTC
d_call: TRBD2
cdr3_length: 16
j_call: TRBJ2-5
v_call: TRBV6-6
clone_size: .

cdr3_aa: CASSLQWGQGGDTQYF
cdr3_nt: TGTGCCAGCAGCTTACAATGGGGACAGGGGGGAGATACGCAGTATTTT
d_call: TRBD1
cdr3_length: 16
j_call: TRBJ2-3
v_call: TRBV7-2
clone_size: .

cdr3_aa: CASSSVPGQGMEGYTF
cdr3_nt: TGCGCCAGCAGCTCGGTCCCGGGACAGGGTATGGAGGGCTACACCTTC
d_call: TRBD1
cdr3_length: 16
j_call: TRBJ1-2
v_call: TRBV5-1
clone_size: .

cdr3_aa: CASSEASGSHNEQFF
cdr3_nt: TGTGCCAGCAGTGAGGCTAGCGGGAGTCACAATGAGCAGTTCTTC
d_call: TRBD2
cdr3_length: 15
j_call: TRBJ2-1
v_call: TRBV25-1
clone_size: .

cdr3_aa: CASSPDRVYEQYF
cdr3_nt: TGTGCCAGCAGCCCGGACAGGGTCTACGAGCAGTACTTC
d_call: TRBD1
cdr3_length: 13
j_call: TRBJ2-7
v_call: TRBV11-2
clone_size: .

cdr3_aa: CASSPRRTQGTEAFF
cdr3_nt: TGTGCCAGCAGTCCCCGACGGACCCAGGGAACTGAAGCTTTCTTT
d_call: .
cdr3_length: 15
j_call: TRBJ1-1
v_call: TRBV2
clone_size: .

cdr3_aa: CASSTGTPRYGNEQYF
cdr3_nt: TGTGCCAGCAGCACCGGGACTCCGCGTTATGGTAACGAGCAGTACTTC
d_call: .
cdr3_length: 16
j_call: TRBJ2-7
v_call: TRBV6-2/TRBV6-3
clone_size: .

cdr3_aa: CASSESPGGLEAFF
cdr3_nt: TGCGCCAGCAGTGAGTCGCCGGGGGGCCTTGAAGCTTTCTTT
d_call: .
cdr3_length: 14
j_call: TRBJ1-1
v_call: TRBV10-1
clone_size: once

cdr3_aa: CASSFEGARSTDTQYF
cdr3_nt: TGTGCCAGCAGCTTTGAGGGGGCAAGAAGCACAGATACGCAGTATTTT
d_call: TRBD1
cdr3_length: 16
j_call: TRBJ2-3
v_call: TRBV5-4
clone_size: .

cdr3_aa: CAWSVAWGAFF
cdr3_nt: TGTGCCTGGAGTGTAGCATGGGGGGCTTTCTTT
d_call: .
cdr3_length: 11
j_call: TRBJ1-1
v_call: TRBV30
clone_size: .

cdr3_aa: CASSLEGNTEAFF
cdr3_nt: TGCGCCAGCAGCTTGGAAGGGAACACTGAAGCTTTCTTT
d_call: .
cdr3_length: 13
j_call: TRBJ1-1
v_call: TRBV5-1
clone_size: .

cdr3_aa: CSVLLATGSGYTF
cdr3_nt: TGCAGCGTTCTCCTGGCCACGGGGAGTGGCTACACCTTC
d_call: .
cdr3_length: 13
j_call: TRBJ1-2
v_call: TRBV29-1
clone_size: .

cdr3_aa: CASSRDREGPQHF
cdr3_nt: TGCGCCAGCAGTCGGGACCGCGAAGGGCCCCAGCATTTT
d_call: .
cdr3_length: 13
j_call: TRBJ1-5
v_call: TRBV4-1
clone_size: .

cdr3_aa: CASSLYPRGASNSPLHF
cdr3_nt: TGTGCCAGCAGCTTGTACCCCAGGGGTGCTTCCAATTCACCCCTCCACTTT
d_call: .
cdr3_length: 17
j_call: TRBJ1-6
v_call: TRBV7-3
clone_size: .

cdr3_aa: CASSEGQPSNTGELFF
cdr3_nt: TGTGCCAGCAGTGAAGGACAACCCTCGAACACCGGGGAGCTGTTTTTT
d_call: .
cdr3_length: 16
j_call: TRBJ2-2
v_call: TRBV6-1
clone_size: .

cdr3_aa: CASSLAGDADTQYF
cdr3_nt: TGCGCCAGCAGCTTGGCAGGGGACGCAGATACGCAGTATTTT
d_call: .
cdr3_length: 14
j_call: TRBJ2-3
v_call: TRBV5-1
clone_size: once

cdr3_aa: CASSDRVDGELFF
cdr3_nt: TGTGCCTCATCTGACAGGGTAGACGGGGAGCTGTTTTTT
d_call: TRBD1
cdr3_length: 13
j_call: TRBJ2-2
v_call: TRBV10-3
clone_size: .

cdr3_aa: CASSSDTRTDTQYF
cdr3_nt: TGTGCCAGCAGTTCGGACACACGCACAGATACGCAGTATTTT
d_call: .
cdr3_length: 14
j_call: TRBJ2-3
v_call: TRBV6-6
clone_size: .

cdr3_aa: CASSYPRTGDTEAFF
cdr3_nt: TGTGCCAGCAGTTACCCCCGGACAGGGGACACTGAAGCTTTCTTT
d_call: TRBD1
cdr3_length: 15
j_call: TRBJ1-1
v_call: TRBV6-2/TRBV6-3
clone_size: .

cdr3_aa: CASSPVSDTQYF
cdr3_nt: TGTGCCAGCTCACCCGTTTCAGATACGCAGTATTTT
d_call: .
cdr3_length: 12
j_call: TRBJ2-3
v_call: TRBV18
clone_size: .

cdr3_aa: CASRLDLTDTQYF
cdr3_nt: TGTGCCAGCAGGCTAGACCTCACAGATACGCAGTATTTT
d_call: .
cdr3_length: 13
j_call: TRBJ2-3
v_call: TRBV5-4
clone_size: .

cdr3_aa: CASSQDPPPGTNEKLFF
cdr3_nt: TGCGCCAGCAGCCAAGACCCTCCCCCGGGAACTAATGAAAAACTGTTTTTT
d_call: .
cdr3_length: 17
j_call: TRBJ1-4
v_call: TRBV4-3
clone_size: .

cdr3_aa: CASSLVGITDTQYF
cdr3_nt: TGTGCCAGCAGCTTGGTTGGCATCACAGATACGCAGTATTTT
d_call: .
cdr3_length: 14
j_call: TRBJ2-3
v_call: TRBV5-4
clone_size: .

cdr3_aa: CASSLGVNPRDTGELFF
cdr3_nt: TGTGCCAGCAGCTTAGGGGTGAATCCGAGGGACACCGGGGAGCTGTTTTTT
d_call: .
cdr3_length: 17
j_call: TRBJ2-2
v_call: TRBV11-3
clone_size: .

cdr3_aa: CASSHGTYANEKLFF
cdr3_nt: TGCGCCAGCAGCCACGGGACTTACGCTAATGAAAAACTGTTTTTT
d_call: .
cdr3_length: 15
j_call: TRBJ1-4
v_call: TRBV4-3
clone_size: .